The 22 T cell receptor beta chains below were found in one sample sequenced in a study of cytomegalovirus exposure and HLA in healthy donors. The PCR contained 60 Vbeta and 13 Jbeta primers. Method: immunoSEQ multiplex PCR; TCRdb's copy keeps in-frame clones and lacks some. The repertoire holds 80,000 to 95,000 clones, with about 79% as singletons. The sequenced sample consisted of PBMCs. The receptors come from a female donor in good health and CMV-seronegative.

The rearrangement joins TRBV7-8 to TRBJ1-1, with D unclear. Germline V gene data show CDR1 as SGHVS and CDR2 as FQNEAQ. The ends were cut back, 4 bases at V and 2 bases at J, with 20 bases in the middle. This CDR3 is 17 amino acids long. CDR3 nucleotide sequence: TGTGCCAGCAGCTCCCCGGGCGGGTTATATCTCAACACTGAAGCTTTCTTT. This translates into CASSSPGGLYLNTEAFF. Full variable domain (missing parts from reference TRBV7-8 and TRBJ1-1): GAGVSQSPRYKVAKRGQDVALRCDPISGHVSLFWYQQALGQGPEFLTYFQNEAQLDKSGLPSDRFFAERPEGSVSTLKIQRTQQEDSAVYLCASSSPGGLYLNTEAFFGQGTRLTVV.

The chain couples TRBV5-4 to TRBJ2-1, with 8 positions matching TRBD2. Trimming at V came to 2 bases and at J to 6 bases, leaving 10 bases not matched to a gene. Germline-derived CDR1 and CDR2 are SGHNT and YYREEE (reference sequence). This CDR3 spans 16 amino acids. CDR3 DNA sequence: TGTGCCAGCAGCTTACCGAGCGGGAGCGCAGCCAATGAGCAGTTCTTC. It codes for CASSLPSGSAANEQFF. The complete variable domain, with remaining parts taken from reference TRBV5-4 and TRBJ2-1, reads ETGVTQSPTHLIKTRGQQVTLRCSSQSGHNTVSWYQQALGQGPQFIFQYYREEENGRGNFPPRFSGLQFPNYSSELNVNALELDDSALYLCASSLPSGSAANEQFFGPGTRLTVL.

The chain employs TRBV28 and TRBJ2-7; D is perhaps TRBD2 (5 bases). Per the germline V gene, CDR1 is MDHEN and CDR2 is SYDVKM. V gave up 3 bases and J gave up 3 bases, with 15 bases separating them. CDR3 size: 15 residues. The CDR3 DNA reads TGTGCCAGCAGTTTCGCCCCGGACTCCTACTACGAGCAGTACTTC. Protein product: CASSFAPDSYYEQYF.

Only a few counts were recorded for this clone. The CDR3 spells CASSPNYNEQFF. The CDR3 bases are TGTGCCAGCTCACCCAATTACAATGAGCAGTTCTTC. The V call is TRBV18, the J call TRBJ2-1; no definite D call. Germline V gene sequence: CDR1 KGHSH, CDR2 LQKENI. The CDR3 is 12 residues long. Trimming left V 3 bases short and J 4 bases short, with 4 bases between.

This CDR3 reads CASSQTVTLYF. The CDR3 region has the DNA TGTGCCAGCAGCCAAACGGTGACATTGTATTTT. The V gene is TRBV14, the J gene TRBJ1-3; D not certain. There are 11 residues in the CDR3. Trimming removed 2 bases at V and 16 bases at J, with 12 bases between. The germline gives CDR1 SGHDN, CDR2 FVKESK.

The V call is TRBV6-5, the J call TRBJ1-1, with D possibly TRBD1 on 6 matching bases. Germline assignment: CDR1 MNHEY and CDR2 SVGAGI. V was cut by 6 bases and J by 2 bases, with 10 bases left in between. This CDR3 is 13 amino acids long. This chain's CDR3 is CASRDRTNTEAFF. DNA for the CDR3: TGTGCCAGCAGGGACAGAACAAACACTGAAGCTTTCTTT.

The chain has TRBV7-8 and TRBJ1-1, with 7 nucleotides matching TRBD1. This CDR3 is 16 amino acids long. Germline values: CDR1 SGHVS, CDR2 FQNEAQ. V was clipped by 5 bases and J by 1 base; unmatched bases: 10. This chain's CDR3 is CASSQAGTASNTEAFF. DNA for the CDR3: TGTGCCAGCAGCCAAGCCGGGACAGCCTCGAACACTGAAGCTTTCTTT.

This chain connects TRBV27 to TRBJ2-7, with 7 bases identical to TRBD1. The CDR3 is 14 amino acids. The V and J ends lost 2 bases and 3 bases, in that order; junction bases with no gene match: 4. Germline CDR1 MNHEY, CDR2 SMNVEV (reference sequence). CDR3 nucleotide sequence: TGTGCCAGCAGTTTAGGGACAGCCCGCTACGAGCAGTACTTC. It yields the protein CASSLGTARYEQYF.

This clone was seen a handful of times. The chain couples TRBV6-5 to TRBJ1-1, with D unclear. The CDR3 loop spans 13 amino acids. Germline loops: CDR1 MNHEY, CDR2 SVGAGI. V was cut by 6 bases and J by 1 base, with 9 bases left in between. CDR3 sequence reads: CASSLNRNTEAFF. The CDR3 nucleotides are TGTGCCAGCAGCCTAAACAGGAACACTGAAGCTTTCTTT.

The chain combines TRBV6-5 with TRBJ1-1; 11 bases align to TRBD1. Trimming removed 4 bases from V and 4 bases from J; junction bases left unmatched: 2. Germline CDR1 MNHEY, CDR2 SVGAGI. This CDR3 has 14 residues. CDR3 DNA: TGTGCCAGCAGTTGGGACAGGGGGGTCACTGAAGCTTTCTTT. Its protein product is CASSWDRGVTEAFF.

V gene TRBV27 combines with J gene TRBJ2-7, with 7 bases identical to TRBD1. The CDR3 length is 12 residues. Unmatched junction bases numbered 0, after V lost 6 bases and J lost 1 base. Germline V lookup: CDR1 MNHEY, CDR2 SMNVEV (reference sequence). For the CDR3, the DNA is TGTGCCAGCAGGACAGGGTCCTACGAGCAGTACTTC. Translation gives CASRTGSYEQYF.

This rearrangement joins TRBV28 to TRBJ1-5; a weak D match, TRBD1 (5 bases). The CDR3 has 15 residues. Germline V gene data show CDR1 as MDHEN and CDR2 as SYDVKM. V lost 3 bases and J lost 2, with 11 bases in between. CDR3 sequence reads: CASSFGGGGNQPQHF. CDR3 DNA: TGTGCCAGCAGTTTCGGGGGTGGGGGCAATCAGCCCCAGCATTTT.

The chain is built from TRBV6-5 and TRBJ1-3; D unresolved. CDR1 and CDR2 (germline): MNHEY, SVGAGI. This CDR3 contains 15 residues. V lost 4 bases to trimming and J lost 4 bases, with 14 bases between them. The CDR3 nucleotides read TGTGCCAGCAGTTTGGAGTTCTCGTTAGGAAACACCATATATTTT. Translated: CASSLEFSLGNTIYF.

DNA of the CDR3: TGTGCCAGCAGCCCCGTGGACAGGGGTTGGACTGAAGCTTTCTTT. Protein sequence: CASSPVDRGWTEAFF. The V gene is TRBV7-9, the J gene TRBJ1-1; 9 nucleotides line up with TRBD1. CDR1 is SEHNR and CDR2 is FQNEAQ in the germline V gene (reference sequence). The junction had 9 bases not matched to a gene; V was cut back by 5 bases and J by 5 bases. The CDR3 runs to 15 residues.

This clone was seen a few times. The chain is built from TRBV6-1 and TRBJ1-1, with 9 nucleotides matching TRBD1. The CDR3 covers 14 residues. The germline gives CDR1 MNHNS, CDR2 SASEGT. V shed 7 bases, J shed 1 base, and the junction held 4 bases outside the gene matches. The CDR3 coding sequence is TGTGCCAGCACCCGGGACAGGGCGAACACTGAAGCTTTCTTT. This sequence encodes CASTRDRANTEAFF.

The chain links TRBV11-2 to TRBJ2-5; 9 nucleotides match TRBD1. The CDR3 length is 13 residues. Germline lookup yields CDR1 SGHAT and CDR2 FQNNGV. The V segment lost 7 bases and the J segment 4 bases; nucleotides outside the gene matches: 4. The CDR3 DNA reads as TGTGCCAGCATCGTGACAGGGGGAGAGACCCAGTACTTC. It translates to CASIVTGGETQYF.

J is TRBJ1-5 and V is TRBV2; D may be TRBD1 (5 bases). CDR3 size: 15 residues. V was cut by 6 bases and J by 2 bases, with 14 bases left in between. The germline V gene encodes CDR1 SNHLY and CDR2 FYNNEI. The chain's CDR3 is CASRGLEGGNQPQHF. In nucleotides, the CDR3 is TGTGCCAGCAGGGGACTGGAGGGTGGCAATCAGCCCCAGCATTTT.

This clone appeared once. V is TRBV29-1 and J is TRBJ1-4; 10 nucleotides match TRBD1. Per the germline V gene, CDR1 is SQVTM and CDR2 is ANQGSEA. The trim removed 0 bases at V and 8 bases at J, leaving 3 bases unmatched. The length of the CDR3 is 14 residues. The CDR3 region has the DNA TGCAGCGTTGAAGAGGGGACAGGGGACGAAAAACTGTTTTTT. Translated: CSVEEGTGDEKLFF.

The chain employs TRBV15 and TRBJ1-1; D perhaps matches TRBD1 (5 bases). The ends were cut back, 0 bases at V and 7 bases at J, with 9 bases in the middle. The CDR3 spans 13 residues. The germline gives CDR1 LNHNV, CDR2 YYDKDF (reference sequence). The CDR3 DNA follows: TGTGCCACCAGCAGAGATAGGGGCGGTGAAGCTTTCTTT. Its protein product is CATSRDRGGEAFF.

This chain connects TRBV9 to TRBJ1-2; 7 positions agree with TRBD1. The length of the CDR3 is 14 residues. Germline V gene lookup returns CDR1 SGDLS and CDR2 YYNGEE. With 0 bases clipped from V and 5 bases from J, the junction kept 4 bases outside the gene matches. CDR3 loop: CASSVEYRGYGYTF. The CDR3 bases are TGTGCCAGCAGCGTAGAGTACAGGGGATATGGCTACACCTTC.

V and J are TRBV2 and TRBJ2-7, with 11 bases that match TRBD1. CDR3 length equals 15 residues. CDR1 and CDR2 (germline): SNHLY, FYNNEI. The V segment lost 6 bases and the J segment 3 bases; nucleotides outside the gene matches: 7. DNA of the CDR3: TGTGCCAGCAGAAGTCAGGGGACAGGGGGCTACGAGCAGTACTTC. Translation: CASRSQGTGGYEQYF.

This clone was recorded a few times. This chain uses TRBV28 with TRBJ2-7; 8 bases are a match to TRBD1. This CDR3 comprises 14 residues. CDR1 is MDHEN and CDR2 is SYDVKM in the germline V gene. Unmatched junction bases numbered 6, after V lost 2 bases and J lost 6 bases. The CDR3 spells CASSLSSTGAEQYF. As DNA, the CDR3 is TGTGCCAGCAGTTTAAGCTCGACAGGGGCCGAGCAGTACTTC.